These T cell receptor beta chains were read from a single sample in a study of T cell repertoires in cytomegalovirus infection. TCRdb fed the reads into MiXCR, producing one record per CDR3 protein. The sample records fewer than 650,000 distinct CDR3 sequences, 35% to 50% being singletons. Their antigen targets remain unknown. Here the sequenced sample was cultured PBMCs, taken from culture after CMV antigen stimulation. The receptors here all came from a human donor in good health (CMV status not recorded). Some clones in this sample may be carry-over from other donors' samples. Both conserved end residues are part of each CDR3. D genes are given only for firm matches. Size is stated for part of the rows, as once, few or many counts, or as a class when the clone is expanded.

V gene	clone size	J gene	D gene	CDR3 length	CDR3 protein	CDR3 DNA
TRBV7-2	few	TRBJ1-5	-	15	CASSPEVGPHQPQHF	TGTGCCAGCAGCCCCGAGGTCGGGCCTCATCAGCCCCAGCATTTT
TRBV4-1	once	TRBJ2-1	-	13	CASSQEREGEQFF	TGCGCCAGCAGCCAAGAAAGAGAGGGGGAGCAGTTCTTC
TRBV6-5	-	TRBJ2-3	-	13	CASRRRPTDTQYF	TGTGCCAGCCGCCGGAGGCCTACAGATACGCAGTATTTT
TRBV7-6	few	TRBJ1-4	TRBD1	15	CASSLGDSLNEKLFF	TGTGCCAGCAGCTTAGGGGACAGTCTTAACGAAAAACTGTTTTTT
TRBV20-1	-	TRBJ2-2	-	14	CSAGIRGNTGELFF	TGCAGTGCTGGCATACGGGGGAACACCGGGGAGCTGTTTTTT
TRBV2	once	TRBJ2-5	-	14	CASRPVGAPGTQYF	TGTGCCAGCCGTCCTGTGGGGGCGCCGGGGACCCAGTACTTC
TRBV19	-	TRBJ1-4	-	13	CASRKDRYEKLFF	TGTGCCAGTAGGAAAGACAGATATGAAAAACTGTTTTTT
TRBV5-4	few	TRBJ2-2	-	16	CASSLVGGANTGELFF	TGTGCCAGCAGCTTGGTAGGGGGGGCGAACACCGGGGAGCTGTTTTTT
TRBV7-2	-	TRBJ2-1	TRBD2	15	CASSASAGLNNEQFF	TGTGCCAGCAGCGCATCAGCGGGGCTCAACAATGAGCAGTTCTTC
TRBV6-1	-	TRBJ1-4	-	13	CASSEPTNEKLFF	TGTGCCAGCAGTGAGCCCACTAATGAAAAACTGTTTTTT
TRBV11-2	few	TRBJ2-5	-	17	CASSPTLGAQHKETQYF	TGTGCCAGCAGCCCCACCTTGGGGGCTCAACATAAAGAGACCCAGTACTTC
TRBV15	-	TRBJ2-1	TRBD2	16	CATSSGIAGEESEQFF	TGTGCCACCAGCAGCGGAATAGCGGGAGAAGAGAGTGAGCAGTTCTTC
TRBV3-1	many	TRBJ2-7	-	13	CASSQDRRGEQYF	TGTGCCAGCAGCCAAGATAGACGGGGCGAGCAGTACTTC
TRBV11-3	many	TRBJ2-5	TRBD2	13	CASSPGGAETQYF	TGTGCCAGCAGCCCCGGGGGGGCAGAGACCCAGTACTTC
TRBV6-1	-	TRBJ2-2	-	13	CASSKGGTGELFF	TGTGCCAGCAGTAAGGGTGGGACCGGGGAGCTGTTTTTT
TRBV6-8	once	TRBJ2-5	-	14	CASSGAFGSETQYF	TGTGCCAGCAGTGGGGCCTTCGGGTCCGAGACCCAGTACTTC
TRBV6-1	-	TRBJ1-5	-	15	CASSEALGSNQPQHF	TGTGCCAGCAGTGAAGCGCTCGGCAGCAATCAGCCCCAGCATTTT
TRBV2	-	TRBJ2-3	TRBD2	14	CASSATSARDTQYF	TGTGCCAGCAGTGCCACTAGCGCTAGAGATACGCAGTATTTT
TRBV6-2/TRBV6-3	few	TRBJ1-2	-	12	CASSYRTEGYTF	TGTGCCAGCAGTTACCGGACAGAGGGCTACACCTTC
TRBV7-2	many	TRBJ1-5	-	18	CASSLTVMGWGAGQPQHF	TGTGCCAGCAGCTTAACCGTCATGGGTTGGGGGGCCGGACAGCCCCAGCATTTT
TRBV20-1	-	TRBJ2-4	-	15	CSALAGTLAKNIQYF	TGCAGTGCCCTGGCAGGGACCTTAGCCAAAAACATTCAGTACTTC
TRBV20-1	-	TRBJ1-1	TRBD1	13	CSARRQGPTEAFF	TGCAGTGCTAGGCGACAGGGTCCAACTGAAGCTTTCTTT
TRBV27	-	TRBJ2-7	TRBD1	13	CASGKGQNYEQYF	TGTGCCAGCGGGAAGGGACAGAACTACGAGCAGTACTTC
TRBV5-4	-	TRBJ1-4	TRBD1	15	CASSPTTGEGEKLFF	TGTGCCAGCAGCCCTACGACAGGGGAGGGTGAAAAACTGTTTTTT
TRBV7-2	few	TRBJ1-5	-	12	CATGHFNQPQHF	TGTGCCACCGGACACTTCAATCAGCCCCAGCATTTT
TRBV7-2	-	TRBJ1-1	-	13	CVSSLAGGTEAFF	TGTGTCAGCAGCTTAGCGGGGGGGACTGAAGCTTTCTTT
TRBV7-9	few	TRBJ1-6	-	12	CASSLEDSPLHF	TGTGCCAGCAGCTTGGAAGATTCACCCCTCCACTTT
TRBV12-3/TRBV12-4	few	TRBJ1-2	-	14	CASGLRTSGDGYTF	TGTGCCAGCGGATTGAGGACCAGCGGGGATGGCTACACCTTC
TRBV20-1	-	TRBJ2-3	TRBD2	14	CSALHSGNTDTQYF	TGCAGTGCCCTACATAGCGGGAACACAGATACGCAGTATTTT
TRBV6-1	few	TRBJ2-1	TRBD2	15	CASSSPGLPLFGQFF	TGTGCCAGCAGTTCCCCGGGACTACCCTTATTCGGGCAGTTCTTC
TRBV19	-	TRBJ1-5	-	14	CASSILRGPQPQHF	TGTGCCAGTAGTATTTTGCGGGGTCCGCAGCCCCAGCATTTT
TRBV6-1	-	TRBJ2-1	-	15	CASSPPRTGYNEQFF	TGTGCCAGCAGCCCGCCCCGGACCGGATACAATGAGCAGTTCTTC
TRBV2	-	TRBJ1-4	-	14	CASIRNQGYEKLFF	TGTGCCAGCATCCGCAACCAGGGGTATGAAAAACTGTTTTTT
TRBV7-9	few	TRBJ2-7	TRBD2	15	CASSNPLSGVYEQYF	TGTGCCAGCAGCAACCCCCTTAGCGGGGTCTACGAGCAGTACTTC
TRBV19	-	TRBJ2-2	-	14	CASKQPANTGELFF	TGTGCCAGTAAGCAACCCGCGAACACCGGGGAGCTGTTTTTT
TRBV5-1	-	TRBJ2-1	TRBD2	15	CASSLQRGSYDEQFF	TGCGCCAGCAGCTTACAGCGGGGGAGTTACGATGAGCAGTTCTTC
TRBV19	-	TRBJ2-7	-	13	CASSSNRVHEQYF	TGTGCCAGTAGTAGCAACAGGGTCCACGAGCAGTACTTC
TRBV7-8	-	TRBJ1-4	-	16	CASSHDRIATNEKLFF	TGTGCCAGCAGCCACGACAGAATCGCAACTAATGAAAAACTGTTTTTT
TRBV20-1	once	TRBJ1-2	-	11	CSGRQPDGYTF	TGCAGTGGCCGGCAACCCGATGGCTACACCTTC
TRBV3-1	-	TRBJ2-1	-	12	CASSQVGAEQFF	TGTGCCAGCAGCCAAGTGGGCGCGGAGCAGTTCTTC
TRBV6-6	-	TRBJ2-3	TRBD2	16	CASSYSAGVGIDTQYF	TGTGCCAGCAGTTACTCAGCGGGAGTTGGTATAGATACGCAGTATTTT
TRBV4-3	few	TRBJ2-7	TRBD2	17	CASSQDVGVAGLYEQYF	TGCGCCAGCAGCCAAGATGTTGGGGTAGCGGGACTCTACGAGCAGTACTTC
TRBV6-1	-	TRBJ2-2	TRBD1	16	CASSINRGRKTGELFF	TGTGCCAGCAGTATTAACAGGGGGCGAAAGACCGGGGAGCTGTTTTTT
TRBV7-2	many	TRBJ1-1	-	13	CASSLHGDSEAFF	TGTGCCAGCAGCTTACACGGGGATTCTGAAGCTTTCTTT
TRBV20-1	-	TRBJ1-5	-	16	CSATNPKGNSNQPQHF	TGCAGTGCTACTAATCCAAAGGGCAATAGCAATCAGCCCCAGCATTTT
TRBV6-8	-	TRBJ1-1	-	14	CASSYSRTGTEAFF	TGTGCCAGCAGTTACTCGCGAACAGGCACTGAAGCTTTCTTT
TRBV7-2	-	TRBJ1-4	-	14	CASSFGGHNEKLFF	TGTGCCAGCAGCTTCGGGGGGCATAATGAAAAACTGTTTTTT
TRBV28	-	TRBJ2-2	TRBD1	16	CASSSVRGPNTGELFF	TGTGCCAGCAGTTCTGTCAGGGGGCCGAACACCGGGGAGCTGTTTTTT
TRBV7-9	-	TRBJ2-2	-	15	CASSLVLGYGGELFF	TGTGCCAGCAGCTTAGTCTTGGGCTATGGCGGGGAGCTGTTTTTT
TRBV19	few	TRBJ1-2	-	13	CASSPSVSHGYTF	TGTGCCAGTAGTCCAAGCGTCTCCCATGGCTACACCTTC
TRBV12-3/TRBV12-4	-	TRBJ1-2	-	14	CASSLYGGRYGYTF	TGTGCCAGCAGTTTATACGGGGGCCGGTATGGCTACACCTTC
TRBV29-1	-	TRBJ2-5	TRBD2	16	CSVDPPGLAGDRTQYF	TGCAGCGTTGATCCCCCGGGACTAGCGGGCGATCGGACCCAGTACTTC
TRBV7-2	-	TRBJ2-1	-	14	CASSSSRARDEQFF	TGTGCCAGCAGCTCCTCCAGGGCAAGGGATGAGCAGTTCTTC
TRBV2	-	TRBJ2-1	-	16	CASSREGGARGNEQFF	TGTGCCAGCAGTCGGGAAGGTGGCGCTAGGGGAAATGAGCAGTTCTTC
TRBV7-2	-	TRBJ2-4	TRBD2	16	CASSSRLAGGPYIQYF	TGTGCCAGCAGCTCAAGACTAGCGGGAGGGCCTTACATTCAGTACTTC
TRBV20-1	-	TRBJ2-7	TRBD2	14	CSAREGGRPYEQYF	TGCAGTGCTAGAGAAGGCGGGAGGCCCTACGAGCAGTACTTC
TRBV11-2	-	TRBJ2-2	TRBD2	15	CASSSGLVGAGELFF	TGTGCCAGCAGCTCCGGACTAGTTGGCGCCGGGGAGCTGTTTTTT
TRBV7-8	few	TRBJ1-5	-	15	CASSLRGGQEQPQHF	TGTGCCAGCAGCTTAAGGGGGGGGCAGGAACAGCCCCAGCATTTT
TRBV27	-	TRBJ1-4	TRBD1	15	CASSGAGQGNEKLFF	TGTGCCAGCAGCGGCGCGGGACAGGGGAATGAAAAACTGTTTTTT
TRBV9	-	TRBJ1-3	-	15	CASSVVAGDGNTIYF	TGTGCCAGCAGCGTAGTAGCAGGGGATGGAAACACCATATATTTT